The 23 T cell receptor beta chains presented below share a single source sample, sequenced in a study of cytomegalovirus exposure and HLA in healthy donors. Method: immunoSEQ multiplex PCR; TCRdb's copy keeps in-frame clones and lacks some. The sample contains roughly 270,000 clones, more than 75% of which appear only once. The sequenced sample was PBMCs. These receptors were collected from a woman aged 18 to 35 in good health and CMV-seronegative.

Remarks on this clone: The same CDR3 arises from other DNA sequences in this sample as well. The genes are TRBV30 and TRBJ2-7; TRBD1 is a possible D gene (5 bases). Between the trimmed V and J ends, which lost 5 bases and 0 bases, there was a span of 8 bases. From germline, CDR1 is GTSNPN and CDR2 SVGIG (reference sequence). The CDR3 has 12 amino acids. CDR3 coding DNA: TGTGCCTGGGGGGCTTCCTCCTACGAGCAGTACTTC. The encoded protein is CAWGASSYEQYF.

The V and J genes are TRBV7-2 and TRBJ2-3; D might be TRBD2 (6 bases). Trimming left V 5 bases short and J 6 bases short, with 21 bases between. CDR1 SGHTA and CDR2 FQGNSA come from the germline V gene. This CDR3 spans 16 amino acids. In nucleotides, the CDR3 is TGTGCCAGCAGCCCGCCGGGGTGGGAGGTGATTGATACGCAGTATTTT. This gives the protein CASSPPGWEVIDTQYF.

The J gene is TRBJ2-1, the V gene TRBV5-1; 7 bases match TRBD1. This CDR3 spans 15 amino acids. Trimming at V came to 0 bases and at J to 8 bases, leaving 8 bases not matched to a gene. From germline, CDR1 is SGHRS and CDR2 YFSETQ. The CDR3 sequence: CASSLGVTGVDEQFF. DNA of the CDR3: TGCGCCAGCAGCTTGGGAGTAACAGGGGTGGATGAGCAGTTCTTC. The variable domain in full, completed from reference TRBV5-1 and TRBJ2-1, reads KAGVTQTPRYLIKTRGQQVTLSCSPISGHRSVSWYQQTPGQGLQFLFEYFSETQRNKGNFPGRFSGRQFSNSRSEMNVSTLELGDSALYLCASSLGVTGVDEQFFGPGTRLTVL.

The chain has TRBV19 and TRBJ2-7, with TRBD1 identical over 10 bases. Trimming removed 5 bases from V and 1 base from J; junction bases left unmatched: 5. The CDR3 loop spans 15 amino acids. Germline V gene lookup returns CDR1 LNHDA and CDR2 SQIVND (reference sequence). In nucleotides, the CDR3 is TGTGCCAGTAGTTTCCGGACAGGGGGATCCTACGAGCAGTACTTC. Amino acids: CASSFRTGGSYEQYF.

V is TRBV5-6 and J is TRBJ2-5; possibly TRBD1 for D (5 bases). The CDR3 is made up of 14 amino acids. V lost 6 bases and J lost 5, with 17 bases in between. Germline CDR1 reads SGHDT; CDR2 reads YYEEEE. CDR3 bases: TGTGCCAGCAACGATTTACAGGCGAGGGAGACCCAGTACTTC. Translating gives CASNDLQARETQYF.

In nucleotides, the CDR3 is TGTGCCAGCAGTTACGGGGGGACGATGAACACTGAAGCTTTCTTT. Translated, it gives CASSYGGTMNTEAFF. The V and J genes are TRBV6-5 and TRBJ1-1; possible D gene TRBD1, 5 bases. V was cut by 2 bases and J by 0 bases, with 10 bases left in between. Germline CDR1 MNHEY, CDR2 SVGAGI. There are 15 residues in the CDR3.

CDR3 sequence reads: CASSPDDSGRNEQFF. The CDR3 nucleotides read TGTGCCAGCAGCCCCGATGATAGCGGGAGAAATGAGCAGTTCTTC. This sequence joins TRBV7-3 and TRBJ2-1; 9 nucleotides match TRBD2. The CDR3 totals 15 residues. The germline V gene has CDR1 SGHTA and CDR2 FQGTGA. Germline trimming cut 5 bases from V and 7 bases from J; bases unmatched to any gene: 9.

The chain joins TRBV10-1 to TRBJ1-5, with D possibly TRBD1 on 5 matching bases. V dropped 4 bases and J dropped 7 bases, with 11 bases sitting between them. The CDR3 spans 13 residues. Germline V gene lookup returns CDR1 WNHNN and CDR2 SYGVQD (reference sequence). The CDR3 DNA is TGCGCCAGCAGTGCAGGGTTCAGCCAGCCCCAGCATTTT. The encoded protein is CASSAGFSQPQHF.

The genes are TRBV7-2 and TRBJ1-2, with D possibly TRBD1 on 6 matching bases. Germline V CDR1 and CDR2: SGHTA, FQGNSA. Trimming left V 6 bases short and J 2 bases short, with 10 bases between. The CDR3 consists of 13 residues. The CDR3 nucleotides read TGTGCCAGCAGGTCTACAGGGAACTATGGCTACACCTTC. Translating gives CASRSTGNYGYTF.

The chain employs TRBV5-1 and TRBJ2-5, with a weak D call TRBD2 (6 bases). Germline V gene lookup returns CDR1 SGHRS and CDR2 YFSETQ. The CDR3 has 16 amino acids. Deletions cut 4 bases from V and 1 base from J, with 17 bases between. The CDR3 protein is CASSPRLEGLQETQYF. CDR3 coding DNA: TGCGCCAGCAGCCCGAGATTGGAGGGCCTCCAAGAGACCCAGTACTTC.

The chain employs TRBV9 and TRBJ2-2, with a possible D match to TRBD1 (5 bases). Germline V gene sequence: CDR1 SGDLS, CDR2 YYNGEE. The CDR3 length is 15 residues. Trimming cost V 0 bases and J 6 bases, with 12 bases left between them. The CDR3 sequence is CASSVGGRTAGELFF. CDR3 nucleotide sequence: TGTGCCAGCAGCGTAGGGGGCAGAACGGCCGGGGAGCTGTTTTTT.

The V call is TRBV2, the J call TRBJ1-1; D gene unclear. CDR3 length: 11 residues. Trimming took off 4 bases at V and 8 bases at J, with 8 bases between the two ends. Germline V lookup: CDR1 SNHLY, CDR2 FYNNEI. CDR3 region: CASSATQEAFF. Here the CDR3 DNA reads TGTGCCAGCAGTGCTACACAGGAAGCTTTCTTT.

CDR3 amino acids: CASSLARASGKTYNEQFF. CDR3 nucleotides: TGTGCCAGCAGCTTAGCGCGGGCTAGCGGGAAAACCTACAATGAGCAGTTCTTC. The rearrangement links TRBV7-2 to TRBJ2-1; 9 bases agree with TRBD2. The germline V gene encodes CDR1 SGHTA and CDR2 FQGNSA. J lost 2 bases, V lost 0 bases, and 8 bases had no gene match. CDR3 size: 18 residues.

V usage is TRBV6-4 and J usage is TRBJ2-7; 7 nucleotides match TRBD2. This CDR3 has 18 residues. Germline trimming cut 0 bases from V and 0 bases from J; bases unmatched to any gene: 11. Germline V lookup: CDR1 MRHNA, CDR2 SNTAGT. DNA of the CDR3: TGTGCCAGCAGTGACTCGAGTCAACGAGGGGAGGGCTCCTACGAGCAGTACTTC. Its protein is CASSDSSQRGEGSYEQYF.

The gene calls are TRBV5-4 and TRBJ2-7; TRBD2 matches at 7 bases. Germline CDR1 SGHNT, CDR2 YYREEE (reference sequence). The CDR3 loop spans 17 amino acids. V dropped 0 bases and J dropped 4; count of bases not matched to a gene: 13. The CDR3 sequence is CASSLGGLAGAWYEQYF. In nucleotides, the CDR3 is TGTGCCAGCAGCTTGGGGGGGTTGGCGGGAGCTTGGTACGAGCAGTACTTC.

This rearrangement joins TRBV19 to TRBJ2-2, with 16 positions matching TRBD2. The CDR3 spans 17 residues. J was trimmed by 9 bases and V by 3 bases; bases with no gene match: 7. Germline CDR1 and CDR2: LNHDA and SQIVND (reference sequence). This CDR3 reads CASSIKPGLAGGRELFF. CDR3 in DNA: TGTGCCAGTAGTATTAAACCGGGACTAGCGGGAGGGCGGGAGCTGTTTTTT.

The chain has TRBV9 and TRBJ1-2; TRBD1 agrees at 7 bases. Germline V gives CDR1 SGDLS, CDR2 YYNGEE. The CDR3 extends over 17 amino acids. The V and J ends lost 3 bases and 3 bases, in that order; junction bases with no gene match: 14. CDR3 protein: CASSGYGLGDRDYGYTF. For the CDR3, the DNA is TGTGCCAGCAGCGGATACGGTCTAGGGGACAGAGACTATGGCTACACCTTC.

V and J are TRBV13 and TRBJ2-1, with 9 bases matching TRBD1. Looked up from germline, CDR1 is PRHDT and CDR2 is FYEKMQ (reference sequence). The CDR3 is 14 residues long. Losses at the gene ends were 5 bases for V and 10 bases for J; bases not matched to a gene: 9. The CDR3 loop reads CASSPRTGVNEQFF. In nucleotides, the CDR3 is TGTGCCAGCAGCCCCCGGACAGGGGTTAACGAGCAGTTCTTC.

The V and J genes are TRBV7-8 and TRBJ2-7; TRBD1 aligns across 8 bases. V was pared by 6 bases and J by 2 bases, with 9 bases of the junction left unmatched. Germline V gene lookup returns CDR1 SGHVS and CDR2 FQNEAQ. There are 15 residues in the CDR3. The CDR3 DNA sequence: TGTGCCAGCAGAATCTCAGAACAGGGGGCCTACGAGCAGTACTTC. Its translation: CASRISEQGAYEQYF.

The chain combines TRBV7-2 with TRBJ2-7; 7 nucleotides line up with TRBD1. CDR1 and CDR2 (germline): SGHTA, FQGNSA. The V and J ends lost 3 bases and 5 bases, in that order; junction bases with no gene match: 10. The CDR3 covers 15 residues. In DNA, the CDR3 is TGTGCCAGCAGCTTCTATCAGACAGGGTCCCACGAGCAGTACTTC. Residues: CASSFYQTGSHEQYF.

The CDR3 coding sequence is TGTGCCAGCAGCTATATAGCGGGAGGAGCCTACGAGCAGTACTTC. It translates to CASSYIAGGAYEQYF. The rearrangement uses TRBV7-2 and TRBJ2-7; 10 positions agree with TRBD2. Germline lookup yields CDR1 SGHTA and CDR2 FQGNSA. Unmatched junction bases numbered 5, after V lost 4 bases and J lost 2 bases. The CDR3 runs to 15 residues.

This clone was recorded only once. This sequence joins TRBV5-1 and TRBJ2-1; 7 bases are shared with TRBD2. The germline CDR1 and CDR2 sequences are SGHRS and YFSETQ. The CDR3 covers 13 residues. V lost 6 bases, J lost 7 bases, and 7 bases stayed unmatched. CDR3 DNA sequence: TGCGCCAGCACCCGGGTGGGGGGGAATGAGCAGTTCTTC. This gives the protein CASTRVGGNEQFF.

The chain joins TRBV21-1 to TRBJ2-1; the DNA was not used to check the table's D call, TRBD1. TRBV21-1 is described as a pseudogene. The CDR3 runs to 14 residues. CDR3 coding DNA: TGTGCCAGCAGCAGAGACTTTGAAACAGGGGAGCAGTTCTTC. Protein sequence: CASSRDFETGEQFF.